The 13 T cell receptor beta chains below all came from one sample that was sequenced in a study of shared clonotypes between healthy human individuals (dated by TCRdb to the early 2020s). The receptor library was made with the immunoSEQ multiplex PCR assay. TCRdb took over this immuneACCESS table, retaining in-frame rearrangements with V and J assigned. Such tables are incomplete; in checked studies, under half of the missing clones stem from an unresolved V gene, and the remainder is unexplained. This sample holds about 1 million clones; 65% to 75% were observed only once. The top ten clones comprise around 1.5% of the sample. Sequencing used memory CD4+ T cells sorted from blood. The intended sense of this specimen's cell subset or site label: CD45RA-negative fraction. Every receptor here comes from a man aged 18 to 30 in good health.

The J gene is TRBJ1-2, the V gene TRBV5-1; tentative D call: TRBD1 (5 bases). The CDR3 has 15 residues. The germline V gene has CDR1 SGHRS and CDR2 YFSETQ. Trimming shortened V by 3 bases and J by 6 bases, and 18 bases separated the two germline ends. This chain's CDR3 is CASSSSTAGRNGYTF. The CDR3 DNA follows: TGCGCCAGCAGCTCGTCGACCGCGGGGCGGAATGGCTACACCTTC.

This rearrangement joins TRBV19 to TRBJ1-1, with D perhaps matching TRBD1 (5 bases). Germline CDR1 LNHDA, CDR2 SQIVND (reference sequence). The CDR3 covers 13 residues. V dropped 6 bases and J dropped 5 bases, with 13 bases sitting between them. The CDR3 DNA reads TGTGCCAGTAGGGACCGGGGGGGAACTGAAGCTTTCTTT. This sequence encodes CASRDRGGTEAFF.

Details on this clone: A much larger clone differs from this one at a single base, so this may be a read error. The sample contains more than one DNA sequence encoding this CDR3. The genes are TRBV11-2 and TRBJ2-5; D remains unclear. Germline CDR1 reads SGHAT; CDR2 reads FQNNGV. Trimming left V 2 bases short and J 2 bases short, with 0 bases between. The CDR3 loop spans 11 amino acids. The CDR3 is CASSLQETQYF. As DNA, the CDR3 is TGTGCCAGCAGCTTACAAGAGACCCAGTACTTC.

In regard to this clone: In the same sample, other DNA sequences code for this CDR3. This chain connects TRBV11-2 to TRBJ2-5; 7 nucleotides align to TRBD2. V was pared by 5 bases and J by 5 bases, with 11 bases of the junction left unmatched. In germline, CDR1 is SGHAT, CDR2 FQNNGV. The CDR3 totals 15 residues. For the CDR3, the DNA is TGTGCCAGCAGCCCTCCGGGGAGGGGCGGGGAGACCCAGTACTTC. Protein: CASSPPGRGGETQYF.

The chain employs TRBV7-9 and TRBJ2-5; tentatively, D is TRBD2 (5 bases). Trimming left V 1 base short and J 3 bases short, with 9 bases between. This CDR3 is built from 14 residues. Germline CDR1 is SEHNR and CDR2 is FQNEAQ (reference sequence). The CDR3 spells CASSLGGLKETQYF. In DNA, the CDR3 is TGTGCCAGCAGCTTAGGCGGGCTCAAAGAGACCCAGTACTTC.

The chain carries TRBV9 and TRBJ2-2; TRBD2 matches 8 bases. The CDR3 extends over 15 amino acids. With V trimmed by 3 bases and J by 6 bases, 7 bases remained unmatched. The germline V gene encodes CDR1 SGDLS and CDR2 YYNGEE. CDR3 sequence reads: CASSARGALSGELFF. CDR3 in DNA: TGTGCCAGCAGCGCGCGGGGGGCCCTGTCCGGGGAGCTGTTTTTT.

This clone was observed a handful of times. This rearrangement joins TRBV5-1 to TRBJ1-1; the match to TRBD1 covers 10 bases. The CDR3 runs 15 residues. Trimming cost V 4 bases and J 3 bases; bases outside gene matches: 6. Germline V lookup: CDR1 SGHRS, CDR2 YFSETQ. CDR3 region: CASSPGGTGDTEAFF. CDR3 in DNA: TGCGCCAGCAGCCCGGGAGGGACAGGGGACACTGAAGCTTTCTTT.

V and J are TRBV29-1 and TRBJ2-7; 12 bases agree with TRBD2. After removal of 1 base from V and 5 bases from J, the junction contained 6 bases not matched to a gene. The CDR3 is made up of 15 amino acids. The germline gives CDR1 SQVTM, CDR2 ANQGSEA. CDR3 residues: CSVEGASGRADEQYF. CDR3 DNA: TGCAGCGTTGAAGGCGCTAGCGGGAGGGCCGACGAGCAGTACTTC.

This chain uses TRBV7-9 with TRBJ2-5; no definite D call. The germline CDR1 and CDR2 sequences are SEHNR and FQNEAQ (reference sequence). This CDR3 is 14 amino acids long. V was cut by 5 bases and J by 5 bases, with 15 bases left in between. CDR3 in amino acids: CASSHYGLRETQYF. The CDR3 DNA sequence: TGTGCCAGCAGCCACTACGGGTTGCGGGAGACCCAGTACTTC.

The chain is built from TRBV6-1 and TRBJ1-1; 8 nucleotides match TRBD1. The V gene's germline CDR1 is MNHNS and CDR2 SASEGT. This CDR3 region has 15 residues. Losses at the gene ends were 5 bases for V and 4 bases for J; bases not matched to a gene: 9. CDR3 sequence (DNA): TGTGCCAGCAGTAATGGACAGGGATGGGTCACTGAAGCTTTCTTT. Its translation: CASSNGQGWVTEAFF.

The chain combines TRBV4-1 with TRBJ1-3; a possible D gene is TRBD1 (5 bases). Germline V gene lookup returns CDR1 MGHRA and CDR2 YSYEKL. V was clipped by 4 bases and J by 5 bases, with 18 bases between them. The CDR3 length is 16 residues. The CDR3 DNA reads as TGCGCCAGCAGCCTACTCCGGGACCCCAGTAGAAACACCATATATTTT. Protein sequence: CASSLLRDPSRNTIYF.

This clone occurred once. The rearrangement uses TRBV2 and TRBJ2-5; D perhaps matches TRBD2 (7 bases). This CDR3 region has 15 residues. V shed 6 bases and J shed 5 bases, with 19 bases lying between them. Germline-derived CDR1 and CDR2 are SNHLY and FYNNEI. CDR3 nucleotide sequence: TGTGCCAGCAGCGCCGCGGGGGCCACCCAGGAGACCCAGTACTTC. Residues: CASSAAGATQETQYF.

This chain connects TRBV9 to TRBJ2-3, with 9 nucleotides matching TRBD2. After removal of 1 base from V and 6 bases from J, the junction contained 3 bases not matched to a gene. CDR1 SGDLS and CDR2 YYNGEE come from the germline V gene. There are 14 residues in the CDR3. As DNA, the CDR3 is TGTGCCAGCAGCGTAATAGCGGGAGTCGATACGCAGTATTTT. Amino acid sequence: CASSVIAGVDTQYF.